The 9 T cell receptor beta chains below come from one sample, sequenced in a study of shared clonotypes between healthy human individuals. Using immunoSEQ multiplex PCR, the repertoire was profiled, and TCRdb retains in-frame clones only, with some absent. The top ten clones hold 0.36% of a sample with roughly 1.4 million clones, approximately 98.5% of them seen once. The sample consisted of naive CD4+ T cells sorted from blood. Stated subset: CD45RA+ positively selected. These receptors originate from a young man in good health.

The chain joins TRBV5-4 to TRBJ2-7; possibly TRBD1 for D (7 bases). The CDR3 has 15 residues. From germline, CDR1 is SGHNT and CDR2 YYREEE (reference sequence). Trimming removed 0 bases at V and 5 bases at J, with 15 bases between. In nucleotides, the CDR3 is TGTGCCAGCAGCTTGGCCTCACAGGGGAGGAACGAGCAGTACTTC. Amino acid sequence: CASSLASQGRNEQYF.

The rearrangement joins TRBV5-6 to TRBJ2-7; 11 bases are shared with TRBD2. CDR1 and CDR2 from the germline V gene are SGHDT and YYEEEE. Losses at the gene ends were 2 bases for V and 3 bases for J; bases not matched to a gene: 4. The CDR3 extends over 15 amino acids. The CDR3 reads CASSFTGTSGYEQYF. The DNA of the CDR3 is TGTGCCAGCAGCTTTACCGGGACTAGCGGCTACGAGCAGTACTTC.

The CDR3: CASRDSRNRGGGYTF. The CDR3 bases are TGTGCCAGCAGAGACTCCCGAAACAGGGGCGGTGGCTACACCTTC. The rearrangement links TRBV6-1 to TRBJ1-2; 7 bases map to TRBD1. Germline assignment: CDR1 MNHNS and CDR2 SASEGT. Germline trimming cut 6 bases from V and 7 bases from J; bases unmatched to any gene: 14. This CDR3 region has 15 residues.

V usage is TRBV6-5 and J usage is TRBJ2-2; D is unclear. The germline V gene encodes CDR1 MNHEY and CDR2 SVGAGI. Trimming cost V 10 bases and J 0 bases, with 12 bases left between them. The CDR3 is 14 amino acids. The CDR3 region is CATHRGTNTGELFF. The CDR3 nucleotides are TGTGCCACTCACCGTGGGACGAACACCGGGGAGCTGTTTTTT.

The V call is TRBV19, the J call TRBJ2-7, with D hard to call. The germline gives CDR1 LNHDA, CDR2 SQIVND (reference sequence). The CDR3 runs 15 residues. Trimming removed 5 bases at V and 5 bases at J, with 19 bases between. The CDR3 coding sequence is TGTGCCAGTAGTGACCTTCCCGGGCCCCGGGACGAGCAGTACTTC. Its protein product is CASSDLPGPRDEQYF.

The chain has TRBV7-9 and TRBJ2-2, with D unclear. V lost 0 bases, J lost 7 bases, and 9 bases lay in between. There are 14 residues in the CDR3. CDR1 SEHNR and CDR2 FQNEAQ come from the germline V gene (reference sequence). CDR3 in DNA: TGTGCCAGCAGCTTAGCGTGGGAATTCGGGGAGCTGTTTTTT. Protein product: CASSLAWEFGELFF.

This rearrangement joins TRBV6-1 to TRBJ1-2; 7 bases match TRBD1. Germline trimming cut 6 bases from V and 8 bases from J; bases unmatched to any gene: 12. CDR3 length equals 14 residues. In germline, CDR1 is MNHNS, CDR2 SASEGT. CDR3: CASRNPDRTEGYTF. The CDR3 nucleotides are TGTGCCAGCAGGAACCCGGACAGGACGGAAGGCTACACCTTC.

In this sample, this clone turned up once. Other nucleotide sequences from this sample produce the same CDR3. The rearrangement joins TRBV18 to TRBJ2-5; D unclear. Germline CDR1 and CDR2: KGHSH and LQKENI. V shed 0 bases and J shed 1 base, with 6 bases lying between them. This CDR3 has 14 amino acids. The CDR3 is CASSPPGAQETQYF. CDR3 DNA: TGTGCCAGCTCACCACCCGGAGCCCAAGAGACCCAGTACTTC.

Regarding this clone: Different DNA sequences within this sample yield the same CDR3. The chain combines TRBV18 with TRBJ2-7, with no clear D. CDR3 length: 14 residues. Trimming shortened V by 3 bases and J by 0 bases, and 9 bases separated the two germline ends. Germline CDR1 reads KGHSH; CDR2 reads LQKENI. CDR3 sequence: CASSPGPGSYEQYF. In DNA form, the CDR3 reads TGTGCCAGCTCACCCGGGCCCGGCTCCTACGAGCAGTACTTC.